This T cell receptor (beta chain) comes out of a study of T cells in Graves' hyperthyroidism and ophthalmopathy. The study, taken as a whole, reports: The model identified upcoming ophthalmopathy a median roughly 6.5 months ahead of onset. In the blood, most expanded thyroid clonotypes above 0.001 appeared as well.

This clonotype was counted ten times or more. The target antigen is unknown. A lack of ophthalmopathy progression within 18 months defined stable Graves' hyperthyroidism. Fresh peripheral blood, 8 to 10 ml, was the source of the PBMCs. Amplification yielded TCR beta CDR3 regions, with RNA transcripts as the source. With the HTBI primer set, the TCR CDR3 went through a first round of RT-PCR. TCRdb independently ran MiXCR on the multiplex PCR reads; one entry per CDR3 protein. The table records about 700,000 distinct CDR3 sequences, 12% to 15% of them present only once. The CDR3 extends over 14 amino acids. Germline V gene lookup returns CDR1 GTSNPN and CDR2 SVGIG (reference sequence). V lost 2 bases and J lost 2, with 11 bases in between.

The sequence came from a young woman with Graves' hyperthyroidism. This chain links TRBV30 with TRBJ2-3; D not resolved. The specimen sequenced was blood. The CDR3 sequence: CAWSPSQITDTQYF. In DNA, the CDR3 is TGTGCCTGGAGTCCTTCCCAGATCACAGATACGCAGTATTTT.